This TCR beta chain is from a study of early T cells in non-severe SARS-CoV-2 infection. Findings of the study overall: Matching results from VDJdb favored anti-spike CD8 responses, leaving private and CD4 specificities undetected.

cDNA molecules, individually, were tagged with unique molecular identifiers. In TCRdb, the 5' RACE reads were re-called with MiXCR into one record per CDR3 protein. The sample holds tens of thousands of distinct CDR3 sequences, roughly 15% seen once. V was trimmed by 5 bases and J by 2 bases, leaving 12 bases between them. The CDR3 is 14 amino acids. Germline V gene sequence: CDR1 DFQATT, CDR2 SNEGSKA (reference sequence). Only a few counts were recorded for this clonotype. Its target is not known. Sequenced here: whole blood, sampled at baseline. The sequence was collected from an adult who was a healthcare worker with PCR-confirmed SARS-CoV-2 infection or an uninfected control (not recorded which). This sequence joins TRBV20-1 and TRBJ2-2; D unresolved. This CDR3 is CSAALVANTGELFF. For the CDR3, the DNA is TGCAGTGCTGCTTTAGTTGCAAACACCGGGGAGCTGTTTTTT.